The rows below give T cell receptor beta chains drawn from one sample of a study of cytomegalovirus exposure and HLA in healthy donors. Clones were sequenced by immunoSEQ multiplex PCR, and TCRdb holds only the in-frame ones, with some missing. The sample includes 40,000 to 60,000 clones. Source material: PBMCs. The receptor set was obtained from a female donor in good health and CMV-seronegative. Each CDR3 is given with its conserved first and last residue. Fields, in order: CDR3 protein, CDR3 DNA, V gene, CDR3 length, D gene, J gene. The D gene is left open where the match is weak.

cdr3_aa: CASRGDRGPNSPLHF; cdr3_nt: TGTGCCAGCAGAGGTGACAGGGGGCCCAATTCACCCCTCCACTTT; v_call: TRBV7-6; cdr3_length: 15; d_call: TRBD1; j_call: TRBJ1-6
cdr3_aa: CASSLAGTSQETQYF; cdr3_nt: TGCGCCAGCAGCTTGGCTGGGACTAGTCAAGAGACCCAGTACTTC; v_call: TRBV5-1; cdr3_length: 15; d_call: TRBD2; j_call: TRBJ2-5
cdr3_aa: CASSRLAGERTYEQYF; cdr3_nt: TGCGCCAGCAGCCGACTAGCGGGAGAACGAACCTACGAGCAGTACTTC; v_call: TRBV5-1; cdr3_length: 16; d_call: TRBD2; j_call: TRBJ2-7
cdr3_aa: CASSQGWGEYEQYF; cdr3_nt: TGTGCCAGCAGCCAGGGGTGGGGGGAATACGAGCAGTACTTC; v_call: TRBV4-2; cdr3_length: 14; d_call: -; j_call: TRBJ2-7
cdr3_aa: CASSYLVFSGMYGYTF; cdr3_nt: TGTGCCAGCAGTTACTTAGTATTTTCAGGGATGTATGGCTACACCTTC; v_call: TRBV6-5; cdr3_length: 16; d_call: -; j_call: TRBJ1-2
cdr3_aa: CASSLGTSGSHEQYF; cdr3_nt: TGTGCCAGCAGCTTAGGCACTAGCGGGAGCCACGAGCAGTACTTC; v_call: TRBV7-8; cdr3_length: 15; d_call: TRBD2; j_call: TRBJ2-7
cdr3_aa: CASSLRQGPNEQYF; cdr3_nt: TGCGCCAGCAGCCTCAGGCAGGGTCCGAACGAGCAGTACTTC; v_call: TRBV4-1; cdr3_length: 14; d_call: -; j_call: TRBJ2-7
cdr3_aa: CASSESADTGELFF; cdr3_nt: TGTGCCAGCAGTGAATCGGCGGACACCGGGGAGCTGTTTTTT; v_call: TRBV6-1; cdr3_length: 14; d_call: -; j_call: TRBJ2-2
cdr3_aa: CASSLVSDQETQYF; cdr3_nt: TGTGCCAGCAGTTTGGTAAGCGACCAAGAGACCCAGTACTTC; v_call: TRBV27; cdr3_length: 14; d_call: -; j_call: TRBJ2-5
cdr3_aa: CASSVEGLYEQYF; cdr3_nt: TGTGCCAGCAGCGTAGAGGGGCTCTACGAGCAGTACTTC; v_call: TRBV9; cdr3_length: 13; d_call: -; j_call: TRBJ2-7
cdr3_aa: CASSRPLKDRNTEAFF; cdr3_nt: TGCGCCAGCAGCCGGCCCCTAAAAGACAGAAACACTGAAGCTTTCTTT; v_call: TRBV4-1; cdr3_length: 16; d_call: -; j_call: TRBJ1-1
cdr3_aa: CASGQGAPHEQYF; cdr3_nt: TGTGCCAGCGGACAGGGGGCTCCTCACGAGCAGTACTTC; v_call: TRBV9; cdr3_length: 13; d_call: TRBD1; j_call: TRBJ2-7
cdr3_aa: CASSVGQGRDTIYF; cdr3_nt: TGCGCCAGCAGCGTGGGACAGGGGAGGGACACCATATATTTT; v_call: TRBV5-1; cdr3_length: 14; d_call: TRBD1; j_call: TRBJ1-3
cdr3_aa: CASSLSAGEQFF; cdr3_nt: TGCGCCAGCAGCTTGTCTGCGGGTGAGCAGTTCTTC; v_call: TRBV5-1; cdr3_length: 12; d_call: -; j_call: TRBJ2-1
cdr3_aa: CAISEQLAGTLETQYF; cdr3_nt: TGTGCCATCAGTGAGCAACTAGCGGGAACACTAGAGACCCAGTACTTC; v_call: TRBV10-3; cdr3_length: 16; d_call: TRBD2; j_call: TRBJ2-5
cdr3_aa: CASSLPGQVTGELFF; cdr3_nt: TGTGCCAGCAGCTTACCGGGACAGGTTACCGGGGAGCTGTTTTTT; v_call: TRBV7-9; cdr3_length: 15; d_call: TRBD1; j_call: TRBJ2-2
cdr3_aa: CASSLMMGSGRYNEQFF; cdr3_nt: TGTGCCAGCAGCTTAATGATGGGGAGTGGGAGGTACAATGAGCAGTTCTTC; v_call: TRBV7-9; cdr3_length: 17; d_call: -; j_call: TRBJ2-1
cdr3_aa: CASSPGGQGGEQYF; cdr3_nt: TGCGCCAGCAGCCCGGGAGGGCAGGGCGGCGAGCAGTACTTC; v_call: TRBV5-1; cdr3_length: 14; d_call: TRBD2; j_call: TRBJ2-7
cdr3_aa: CASSQEIRGTEAFF; cdr3_nt: TGTGCCAGCAGCCAAGAGATCCGGGGCACTGAAGCTTTCTTT; v_call: TRBV14; cdr3_length: 14; d_call: -; j_call: TRBJ1-1
cdr3_aa: CATHLGASMDEQYF; cdr3_nt: TGTGCCACTCACCTCGGAGCCTCTATGGACGAGCAGTACTTC; v_call: TRBV10-3; cdr3_length: 14; d_call: -; j_call: TRBJ2-7
cdr3_aa: CASSTWGQANTEAFF; cdr3_nt: TGTGCCAGTAGTACTTGGGGACAGGCGAACACTGAAGCTTTCTTT; v_call: TRBV19; cdr3_length: 15; d_call: TRBD1; j_call: TRBJ1-1
cdr3_aa: CASSVGKGPYEQYF; cdr3_nt: TGTGCCAGCAGCGTAGGTAAGGGGCCCTACGAGCAGTACTTC; v_call: TRBV9; cdr3_length: 14; d_call: -; j_call: TRBJ2-7
cdr3_aa: CASSSTGEYGYTF; cdr3_nt: TGTGCCAGCAGCTCAACAGGGGAATATGGCTACACCTTC; v_call: TRBV7-9; cdr3_length: 13; d_call: TRBD1; j_call: TRBJ1-2
cdr3_aa: CASSKGVQSNQPQHF; cdr3_nt: TGTGCCAGCAGTAAGGGGGTCCAAAGCAATCAGCCCCAGCATTTT; v_call: TRBV6-5; cdr3_length: 15; d_call: -; j_call: TRBJ1-5
cdr3_aa: CASSPGEGNTEAFF; cdr3_nt: TGTGCCAGCAGTCCAGGGGAGGGAAACACTGAAGCTTTCTTT; v_call: TRBV9; cdr3_length: 14; d_call: -; j_call: TRBJ1-1
cdr3_aa: CASSTRVGIAHGYTF; cdr3_nt: TGTGCCAGCAGTACCCGTGTTGGCATAGCCCATGGCTACACCTTC; v_call: TRBV6-5; cdr3_length: 15; d_call: -; j_call: TRBJ1-2
cdr3_aa: CASSVGLDSSYEQYF; cdr3_nt: TGTGCCAGCAGCGTAGGGCTCGACTCCTCCTACGAGCAGTACTTC; v_call: TRBV9; cdr3_length: 15; d_call: -; j_call: TRBJ2-7
cdr3_aa: CASTPLGQGYGYTF; cdr3_nt: TGTGCCAGCACCCCATTGGGACAGGGTTATGGCTACACCTTC; v_call: TRBV27; cdr3_length: 14; d_call: TRBD1; j_call: TRBJ1-2
cdr3_aa: CASSDFGQGNTGELFF; cdr3_nt: TGCGCCAGCAGCGACTTTGGGCAGGGGAACACCGGGGAGCTGTTTTTT; v_call: TRBV5-1; cdr3_length: 16; d_call: -; j_call: TRBJ2-2
cdr3_aa: CASSGLGLAVDTQYF; cdr3_nt: TGTGCCAGCAGCGGTTTGGGACTAGCGGTAGATACGCAGTATTTT; v_call: TRBV9; cdr3_length: 15; d_call: TRBD2; j_call: TRBJ2-3
cdr3_aa: CAWIQTGGSKNIQYF; cdr3_nt: TGTGCCTGGATCCAAACAGGGGGCTCCAAAAACATTCAGTACTTC; v_call: TRBV30; cdr3_length: 15; d_call: TRBD1; j_call: TRBJ2-4
cdr3_aa: CSVQISSYEQYF; cdr3_nt: TGCAGCGTTCAGATAAGTTCCTACGAGCAGTACTTC; v_call: TRBV29-1; cdr3_length: 12; d_call: -; j_call: TRBJ2-7
cdr3_aa: CASSSGQFNQPQHF; cdr3_nt: TGTGCTAGCAGCTCGGGACAGTTCAATCAGCCCCAGCATTTT; v_call: TRBV7-7; cdr3_length: 14; d_call: TRBD1; j_call: TRBJ1-5
cdr3_aa: CASSFGGAYEQYF; cdr3_nt: TGTGCCAGCAGCTTCGGAGGTGCCTACGAGCAGTACTTC; v_call: TRBV7-3; cdr3_length: 13; d_call: -; j_call: TRBJ2-7
cdr3_aa: CASSLVGGAYEQYF; cdr3_nt: TGTGCCAGCAGCTTAGTGGGGGGGGCCTACGAGCAGTACTTC; v_call: TRBV7-2; cdr3_length: 14; d_call: TRBD2; j_call: TRBJ2-7
cdr3_aa: CASSLTLDRERFSPQHF; cdr3_nt: TGTGCCAGCAGCTTAACCTTAGACAGGGAGCGTTTTTCGCCCCAGCATTTT; v_call: TRBV7-3; cdr3_length: 17; d_call: TRBD1; j_call: TRBJ1-5
cdr3_aa: CASSRQGSYNEQFF; cdr3_nt: TGTGCCAGCAGTCGACAGGGGTCATACAATGAGCAGTTCTTC; v_call: TRBV6-5; cdr3_length: 14; d_call: TRBD1; j_call: TRBJ2-1
cdr3_aa: CASSRTSPYNEQFF; cdr3_nt: TGTGCCAGCAGCAGGACTAGCCCCTACAATGAGCAGTTCTTC; v_call: TRBV6-5; cdr3_length: 14; d_call: TRBD2; j_call: TRBJ2-1
cdr3_aa: CASSVGSGVAYEQYF; cdr3_nt: TGTGCCAGCAGCGTAGGTAGCGGGGTCGCCTACGAGCAGTACTTC; v_call: TRBV9; cdr3_length: 15; d_call: TRBD2; j_call: TRBJ2-7
cdr3_aa: CASSVGSSSYTDTQYF; cdr3_nt: TGTGCCAGCAGCGTAGGATCTAGTAGTTACACAGATACGCAGTATTTT; v_call: TRBV9; cdr3_length: 16; d_call: -; j_call: TRBJ2-3
cdr3_aa: CAWSSTSGSTQYF; cdr3_nt: TGTGCCTGGAGTTCGACTAGCGGGAGTACGCAGTATTTT; v_call: TRBV30; cdr3_length: 13; d_call: TRBD2; j_call: TRBJ2-3
cdr3_aa: CASSPGNQPQHF; cdr3_nt: TGTGCCAGCAGCCCAGGGAATCAGCCCCAGCATTTT; v_call: TRBV6-6; cdr3_length: 12; d_call: -; j_call: TRBJ1-5
cdr3_aa: CASSKRTSGGDQEEQYF; cdr3_nt: TGCGCCAGCAGCAAACGGACTAGCGGGGGGGATCAGGAAGAGCAGTACTTC; v_call: TRBV5-1; cdr3_length: 17; d_call: TRBD2; j_call: TRBJ2-7
cdr3_aa: CAAADPTLAKNIQYF; cdr3_nt: TGTGCCGCAGCGGACCCCACCCTAGCCAAAAACATTCAGTACTTC; v_call: TRBV15; cdr3_length: 15; d_call: -; j_call: TRBJ2-4
cdr3_aa: CASSLAREWQINTGELFF; cdr3_nt: TGTGCCAGCAGCTTAGCGCGGGAGTGGCAAATTAACACCGGGGAGCTGTTTTTT; v_call: TRBV7-9; cdr3_length: 18; d_call: TRBD2; j_call: TRBJ2-2
cdr3_aa: CSALSNEKLFF; cdr3_nt: TGCAGTGCCCTCTCCAATGAAAAACTGTTTTTT; v_call: TRBV20-1; cdr3_length: 11; d_call: -; j_call: TRBJ1-4
cdr3_aa: CASSPEGGKYGYTF; cdr3_nt: TGTGCCAGCTCACCCGAAGGGGGCAAGTATGGCTACACCTTC; v_call: TRBV18; cdr3_length: 14; d_call: TRBD1; j_call: TRBJ1-2
cdr3_aa: CASSFPSGRYEQYF; cdr3_nt: TGTGCCAGCAGTTTTCCTAGCGGGAGGTACGAGCAGTACTTC; v_call: TRBV27; cdr3_length: 14; d_call: TRBD2; j_call: TRBJ2-7
cdr3_aa: CSVSLAGEAFF; cdr3_nt: TGCAGCGTTTCCCTGGCAGGGGAAGCTTTCTTT; v_call: TRBV29-1; cdr3_length: 11; d_call: -; j_call: TRBJ1-1
cdr3_aa: CASSISGTGARETQYF; cdr3_nt: TGTGCCAGTAGTATCTCCGGGACAGGGGCTCGGGAGACCCAGTACTTC; v_call: TRBV19; cdr3_length: 16; d_call: TRBD1; j_call: TRBJ2-5